This entry describes one T cell receptor beta chain. The record originates from a study of blood T cell repertoires in COVID-19. This CDR3 comprises 17 residues. V shed 3 bases and J 1 base; nucleotides not matched to a gene: 10. The germline V gene encodes CDR1 SNHLY and CDR2 FYNNEI. Clones were sequenced by immunoSEQ multiplex PCR, and TCRdb holds only the in-frame ones, with some missing. The sample has a few hundred thousand clones, approximately 87% seen once. The chain couples TRBV2 to TRBJ2-3, with TRBD2 matching over 7 bases. The source of this sequence is a man aged 40-50 years in a cohort exposed to, infected with or recovered from COVID-19 (not recorded which). Sample: PBMCs or T cells enriched from blood (not recorded which). The CDR3 here is CASSDQTFGGGTDTQYF. The CDR3 coding sequence is TGTGCCAGCAGTGACCAGACATTTGGGGGGGGCACAGATACGCAGTATTTT.